This T cell receptor (beta chain) was sequenced during a study of blood T cell repertoires in COVID-19. As for the study in general: Samples taken during acute and convalescent COVID-19 were collected in the United States, Italy and Spain. The cDNA or gDNA used as material had been derived from T cells, B-cell-depleted T cells, or PBMCs.

The CDR3 runs 10 residues. Germline values: CDR1 SQVTM, CDR2 ANQGSEA. The V end lost 7 bases, the J end lost 8 bases, and 11 bases lay between the germline ends. Original processing notes: Estimated nucleated cell counts came from reference gene primer amplification. Sequencing was performed with immunoSEQ multiplex PCR; in TCRdb, only in-frame clones are kept and a portion is missing. V and J calls and clone size come straight from that table; D and trimming were deduced from the DNA. The profile shows nearly 100,000 clones, about 86% of them singletons. This chain uses TRBV29-1 with TRBJ1-2, with D perhaps TRBD1 (5 bases). The sequenced sample was peripheral blood. The TCR was taken from an elderly man with acute or convalescent COVID-19. The CDR3 DNA is TGCAGCGCCCAGGGAAACGGCTACACCTTC. It codes for CSAQGNGYTF.